This TCR beta chain was profiled in a study of tumor and adjacent non-tumor tissue in lung cancer. The CDR3 covers 12 residues. Germline V gives CDR1 SGHAT, CDR2 FQNNGV. Trimming removed 6 bases at V and 4 bases at J, with 10 bases between. A modified ARM-PCR protocol with three rounds of nested PCR amplified TCRbeta. MiXCR was run by TCRdb on the multiplex PCR reads, yielding one entry per CDR3 protein. In the table there are approximately 120,000 distinct CDR3 sequences, approximately 71% of which are singletons. RNA was extracted from bulk tissue without any cell sorting. This sequence joins TRBV11-2 and TRBJ2-7; D possibly corresponds to TRBD1 (5 bases). The sequence came from a woman in her sixties or seventies with non-small cell lung cancer. The sequencing sample was made of lung tumor tissue. CDR3 protein: CASRVDRYEQYF. The CDR3 DNA reads TGTGCCAGCAGAGTCGACAGATACGAGCAGTACTTC.